These T cell receptor beta chains were read from a single sample in a study of T-cell reconstitution after alpha-beta-depleted transplantation in children. TCRdb analysed the PCR reads with MiXCR anew, one entry per CDR3 protein. The sample has 450,000 to 600,000 distinct CDR3 sequences, roughly 13% seen once; the top ten hold about 2.2%. The material sequenced was PBMCs, mostly from graft donor cells, taken 360 days after TCRalphabeta/CD19-depleted stem cell transplant. These receptors originate from a male patient aged 10-17 years who had a stem cell transplant for acute myeloid leukemia, so the T cells may come from the graft donor. The CDR3 runs from the conserved cysteine through the conserved F or W. The D gene is left open where the match is weak. Clone size is shown for a subset of rows, as once, few, many or a class of expanded clone.

v_call	d_call	cdr3_length	clone_size	j_call	cdr3_aa	cdr3_nt
TRBV6-2/TRBV6-3	.	14	few	TRBJ1-4	CASSLRRGIEKLFF	TGTGCCAGCAGCCTGAGGAGGGGGATTGAAAAACTGTTTTTT
TRBV29-1	.	13	few	TRBJ2-5	CSPRVAGSQTQYF	TGCAGCCCCCGGGTGGCAGGGTCGCAGACCCAGTACTTC
TRBV29-1	TRBD2	14	.	TRBJ2-1	CSLWDAGGPNEQFF	TGCAGCCTTTGGGACGCGGGAGGGCCAAATGAGCAGTTCTTC
TRBV2	.	15	few	TRBJ2-3	CASSLKTGFTDTQYF	TGTGCCAGCAGCCTGAAGACAGGATTCACAGATACGCAGTATTTT
TRBV27	TRBD1	17	few	TRBJ1-6	CASSSLIGTGPNSPLHF	TGTGCCAGCAGTTCCCTCATCGGGACAGGCCCCAATTCACCCCTCCACTTT
TRBV20-1	TRBD1	16	.	TRBJ1-5	CSAQGPETGVRQPQHF	TGCAGTGCCCAGGGCCCCGAGACAGGGGTGCGACAGCCCCAGCATTTT
TRBV20-1	TRBD2	14	.	TRBJ2-3	CSAATSGIEDTQYF	TGCAGTGCTGCCACTAGCGGGATTGAAGATACGCAGTATTTT
TRBV5-1	TRBD1	12	few	TRBJ2-7	CASSSGQGEQYF	TGCGCCAGCAGCTCTGGACAGGGCGAGCAGTACTTC
TRBV7-8	TRBD1	14	few	TRBJ2-7	CASSSRTGQGEQYF	TGTGCCAGCAGCTCACGGACAGGGCAAGGGGAGCAGTACTTC
TRBV12-3/TRBV12-4	TRBD1	14	.	TRBJ2-7	CASREQGTPYEQYF	TGTGCCAGCAGGGAACAGGGGACCCCCTACGAGCAGTACTTC
TRBV24-1	.	14	many	TRBJ2-3	CATSDSPFGDTQYF	TGTGCCACCAGTGATTCCCCCTTCGGGGATACGCAGTATTTT
TRBV14	TRBD2	15	few	TRBJ2-1	CASSQLAGLWNEQFF	TGTGCCAGCAGCCAATTAGCGGGCCTTTGGAATGAGCAGTTCTTC
TRBV20-1	.	13	.	TRBJ1-5	CSATGYSNQPQHF	TGCAGTGCTACCGGGTATAGCAATCAGCCCCAGCATTTT
TRBV25-1	TRBD2	13	few	TRBJ2-2	CASVTSASGELFF	TGTGCCAGCGTGACTAGCGCTTCCGGGGAGCTGTTTTTT
TRBV12-3/TRBV12-4	.	13	.	TRBJ1-2	CASSLGQGKGYTF	TGTGCCAGCAGTTTAGGGCAGGGGAAGGGCTACACCTTC
TRBV15	.	14	many	TRBJ2-3	CATSRDLVSDTQYF	TGTGCCACCAGCAGAGATCTGGTGTCAGATACGCAGTATTTT
TRBV24-1	.	17	.	TRBJ2-1	CATSDSWGRGSYNEQFF	TGTGCCACCAGTGACAGCTGGGGGCGGGGCTCCTACAATGAGCAGTTCTTC
TRBV24-1	TRBD1	16	many	TRBJ2-7	CATSGAAGQETNEQYF	TGTGCCACCAGTGGCGCTGCGGGACAGGAAACCAACGAGCAGTACTTC
TRBV18	.	16	.	TRBJ2-4	CASSPRVRGDGNIQYF	TGTGCCAGCTCACCAAGAGTGAGGGGGGATGGAAACATTCAGTACTTC
TRBV6-2/TRBV6-3	.	14	many	TRBJ2-5	CASTHWDTKETQYF	TGTGCCAGCACCCATTGGGACACCAAAGAGACCCAGTACTTC
TRBV20-1	.	14	.	TRBJ2-1	CSAAPEGLTREQFF	TGCAGTGCTGCCCCCGAGGGGTTAACTAGGGAGCAGTTCTTC
TRBV6-2/TRBV6-3	TRBD1	13	.	TRBJ2-7	CASEGTGPYEQYF	TGTGCCAGCGAAGGGACAGGGCCCTACGAGCAGTACTTC
TRBV13	TRBD2	13	.	TRBJ2-1	CASRTSGMNEQFF	TGTGCCAGTAGGACTAGCGGGATGAATGAGCAGTTCTTC
TRBV20-1	TRBD2	16	.	TRBJ2-3	CSASTIAGGSTDTQYF	TGCAGTGCTAGCACTATAGCGGGAGGGAGCACAGATACGCAGTATTTT
TRBV5-1	.	13	many	TRBJ1-4	CASRFRAGEKLFF	TGCGCCAGCAGGTTCAGGGCCGGTGAAAAACTGTTTTTT
TRBV6-2/TRBV6-3	TRBD2	18	many	TRBJ2-1	CASGLVTSGRITYNEQFF	TGTGCCAGCGGTTTAGTGACTAGCGGGAGAATCACCTACAATGAGCAGTTCTTC
TRBV12-3/TRBV12-4	TRBD2	17	many	TRBJ2-1	CASSLVASGRSYNEQFF	TGTGCCAGCAGTTTAGTGGCTAGCGGGCGTTCCTACAATGAGCAGTTCTTC
TRBV20-1	TRBD2	16	.	TRBJ2-1	CSARAWMLADYNEQFF	TGCAGTGCTAGAGCGTGGATGCTAGCGGACTACAATGAGCAGTTCTTC
TRBV12-3/TRBV12-4	.	14	many	TRBJ2-2	CASSFWGLTGELFF	TGTGCCAGCAGTTTCTGGGGACTCACCGGGGAGCTGTTTTTT
TRBV7-9	.	13	.	TRBJ2-7	CASSFGYLDEQYF	TGTGCCAGCAGCTTTGGGTATTTAGACGAGCAGTACTTC
TRBV11-1	.	19	.	TRBJ2-6	CASSLARFRLRSGANVLTF	TGTGCCAGCAGCTTAGCCCGATTCAGACTGCGCTCTGGGGCCAACGTCCTGACTTTC
TRBV5-1	.	11	.	TRBJ2-7	CASSMDYEQYF	TGCGCCAGCAGCATGGACTACGAGCAGTACTTC
TRBV4-3	.	14	many	TRBJ2-2	CASSQVVARMELFF	TGCGCCAGCAGCCAAGTCGTGGCTAGGATGGAGCTGTTTTTT
TRBV18	TRBD1	13	.	TRBJ1-5	CASSGDRDQPQHF	TGTGCCAGCTCAGGGGACAGGGATCAGCCCCAGCATTTT
TRBV20-1	TRBD1	16	once	TRBJ2-7	CSARDWERDRGYEQYF	TGCAGTGCTAGAGATTGGGAGAGGGACAGGGGCTACGAGCAGTACTTC
TRBV7-8	.	16	few	TRBJ2-3	CASSHGAGSGRDTQYF	TGTGCCAGCAGCCACGGGGCAGGTTCGGGCCGGGATACGCAGTATTTT
TRBV19	TRBD2	16	.	TRBJ2-5	CASKARGLAGEETQYF	TGTGCCAGTAAGGCACGAGGACTAGCGGGAGAAGAGACCCAGTACTTC